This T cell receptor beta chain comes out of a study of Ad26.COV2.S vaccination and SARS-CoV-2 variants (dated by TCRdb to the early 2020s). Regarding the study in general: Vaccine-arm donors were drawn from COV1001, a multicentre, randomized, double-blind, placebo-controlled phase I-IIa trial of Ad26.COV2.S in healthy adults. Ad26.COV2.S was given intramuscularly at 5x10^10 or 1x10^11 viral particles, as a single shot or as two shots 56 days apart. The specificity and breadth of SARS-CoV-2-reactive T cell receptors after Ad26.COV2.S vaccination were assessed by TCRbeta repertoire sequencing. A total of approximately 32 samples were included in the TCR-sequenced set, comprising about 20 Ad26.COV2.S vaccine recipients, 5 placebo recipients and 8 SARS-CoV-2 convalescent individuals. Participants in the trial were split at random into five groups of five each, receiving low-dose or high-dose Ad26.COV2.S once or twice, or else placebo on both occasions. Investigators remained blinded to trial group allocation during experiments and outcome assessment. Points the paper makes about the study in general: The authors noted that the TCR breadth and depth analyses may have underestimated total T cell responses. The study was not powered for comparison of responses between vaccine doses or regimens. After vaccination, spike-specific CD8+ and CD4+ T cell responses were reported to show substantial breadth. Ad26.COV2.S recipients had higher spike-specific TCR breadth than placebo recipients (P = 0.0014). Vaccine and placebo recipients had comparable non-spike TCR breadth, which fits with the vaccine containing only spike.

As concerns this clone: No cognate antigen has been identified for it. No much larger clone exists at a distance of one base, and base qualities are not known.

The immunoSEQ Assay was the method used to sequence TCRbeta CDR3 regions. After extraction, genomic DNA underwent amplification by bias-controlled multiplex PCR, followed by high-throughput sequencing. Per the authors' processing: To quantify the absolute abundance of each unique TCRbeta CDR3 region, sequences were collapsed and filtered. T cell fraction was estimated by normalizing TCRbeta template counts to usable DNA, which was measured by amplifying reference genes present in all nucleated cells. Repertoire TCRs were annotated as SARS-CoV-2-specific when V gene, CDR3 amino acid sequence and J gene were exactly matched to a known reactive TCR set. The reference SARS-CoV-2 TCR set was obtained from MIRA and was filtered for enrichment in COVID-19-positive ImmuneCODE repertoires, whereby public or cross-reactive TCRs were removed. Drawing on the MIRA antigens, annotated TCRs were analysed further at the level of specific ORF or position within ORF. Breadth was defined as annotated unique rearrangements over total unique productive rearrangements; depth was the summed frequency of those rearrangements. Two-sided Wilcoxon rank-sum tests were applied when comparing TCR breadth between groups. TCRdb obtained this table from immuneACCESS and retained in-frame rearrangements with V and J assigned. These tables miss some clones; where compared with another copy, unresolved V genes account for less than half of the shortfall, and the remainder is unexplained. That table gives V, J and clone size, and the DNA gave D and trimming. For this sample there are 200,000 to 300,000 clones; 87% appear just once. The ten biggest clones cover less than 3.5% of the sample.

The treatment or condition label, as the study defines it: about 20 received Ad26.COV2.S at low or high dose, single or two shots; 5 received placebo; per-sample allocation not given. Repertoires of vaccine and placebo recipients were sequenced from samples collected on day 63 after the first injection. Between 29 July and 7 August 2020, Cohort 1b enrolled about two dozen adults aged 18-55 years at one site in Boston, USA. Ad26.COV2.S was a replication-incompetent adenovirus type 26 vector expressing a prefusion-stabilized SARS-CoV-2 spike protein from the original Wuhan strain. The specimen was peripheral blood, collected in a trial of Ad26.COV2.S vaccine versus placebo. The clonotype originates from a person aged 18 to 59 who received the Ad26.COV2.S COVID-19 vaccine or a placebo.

Here the CDR3 is given as CASSLDQAAVYEQYF. The nucleotide sequence is given as TGCGCCAGCAGCTTGGACCAGGCCGCCGTCTACGAGCAGTACTTC. This sequence uses TRBV5-1 and TRBJ2-7; the D segment cannot be called with confidence. Reading the germline V gene gives CDR1 SGHRS and CDR2 YFSETQ. The CDR3, cysteine through phenylalanine, is 15 amino acids long. Solely the CDR3 DNA is kept, with 45 bases framed from the first base. At the junction V is shortened by 0 bases and J by 3 bases, with 13 bases in between.